Listed here are 9 T cell receptor beta chains from one sample, sequenced in a study of shared clonotypes between healthy human individuals. TCRdb keeps only in-frame clones here, not all; method: immunoSEQ multiplex PCR. There are some 1,100,000 clones in the sample; approximately 80% occur only once, and 0.5% to 0.6% lies in the top ten. The sample comprised memory CD4+ T cells from PBMCs. Subset given: CD45RA-negative fraction. The receptor source for this set is a man aged 18 to 30 in good health. Some clones in this sample may be carry-over from other donors' samples.

The chain carries TRBV14 and TRBJ1-4; D unresolved. V lost 1 base and J 4 bases, leaving 10 bases between the germline ends. CDR1 is SGHDN and CDR2 is FVKESK in the germline V gene. This CDR3 region has 15 residues. Written as DNA, the CDR3 is TGTGCCAGCAGCCAAGGGTGGTCAGTTAATGAAAAACTGTTTTTT. Translating it yields CASSQGWSVNEKLFF.

This chain joins TRBV19 and TRBJ1-2; a weak D match, TRBD1 (5 bases). The germline V and J ends were trimmed by 3 bases and 3 bases, with 14 bases remaining between them. The CDR3 runs to 15 residues. The V gene's germline CDR1 is LNHDA and CDR2 SQIVND (reference sequence). CDR3 DNA: TGTGCCAGTAGTATGATAGGGACGGACTACTATGGCTACACCTTC. It translates to CASSMIGTDYYGYTF.

This clone was recorded only once. V and J are TRBV6-1 and TRBJ1-1; perhaps TRBD1 as D (5 bases). The germline gives CDR1 MNHNS, CDR2 SASEGT. The CDR3 is made up of 15 amino acids. The V and J ends lost 10 bases and 1 base respectively, with 19 bases between them. This CDR3 reads CATGNTGPPNTEAFF. CDR3 coding DNA: TGTGCCACAGGAAATACGGGGCCGCCGAACACTGAAGCTTTCTTT.

The V and J genes are TRBV5-1 and TRBJ2-2; tentatively, D is TRBD1 (5 bases). V was pared by 0 bases and J by 0 bases, with 12 bases between. In germline, CDR1 is SGHRS, CDR2 YFSETQ. This CDR3 contains 17 residues. CDR3 amino acids: CASSLVGFRANTGELFF. In DNA, the CDR3 is TGCGCCAGCAGCTTGGTAGGATTCAGGGCGAACACCGGGGAGCTGTTTTTT. The entire variable domain, with the rest obtained from reference TRBV5-1 and TRBJ2-2, is as follows: KAGVTQTPRYLIKTRGQQVTLSCSPISGHRSVSWYQQTPGQGLQFLFEYFSETQRNKGNFPGRFSGRQFSNSRSEMNVSTLELGDSALYLCASSLVGFRANTGELFFGEGSRLTVL.

This sequence joins TRBV18 and TRBJ1-2, with TRBD1 matching 9 bases. V lost 3 bases to trimming and J lost 6 bases; unmatched junction nucleotides: 8. The CDR3 extends over 15 amino acids. Germline CDR1 KGHSH, CDR2 LQKENI. The CDR3 protein is CASSPGTGGEHGYTF. As DNA, the CDR3 is TGTGCCAGCTCACCGGGAACAGGGGGCGAGCATGGCTACACCTTC.

DNA of the CDR3: TGTGCCAGCACTGGACAGGGTGATCAGCCCCAGCATTTT. Encoded protein: CASTGQGDQPQHF. The chain joins TRBV2 to TRBJ1-5; 8 nucleotides match TRBD1. This CDR3 is built from 13 residues. The trim removed 7 bases at V and 5 bases at J, leaving 4 bases unmatched. The germline gives CDR1 SNHLY, CDR2 FYNNEI.

V is TRBV4-1 and J is TRBJ2-3, with 7 bases matching TRBD1. The CDR3 is 16 amino acids. The V gene end was trimmed by 0 bases and the J gene end by 3 bases; junction bases not matched to a gene: 6. Germline V CDR1 and CDR2: MGHRA, YSYEKL. The CDR3 region is CASSQETGWYTDTQYF. The DNA of the CDR3 is TGCGCCAGCAGCCAAGAGACAGGGTGGTATACAGATACGCAGTATTTT.

This clone was recorded once. At the DNA level, this CDR3 is encoded by other sequences in the same sample as well. The chain is built from TRBV28 and TRBJ2-7, with TRBD1 as a possible D gene (6 bases). Trimming removed 3 bases at V and 0 bases at J, with 12 bases between. Germline CDR1 MDHEN, CDR2 SYDVKM. The CDR3 contains 15 residues. The CDR3 coding sequence is TGTGCCAGCAGTTTGGCAGGGGTCTCCTCCTACGAGCAGTACTTC. As protein: CASSLAGVSSYEQYF.

The chain couples TRBV11-2 to TRBJ2-5; 9 bases align to TRBD1. V gave up 2 bases and J gave up 5 bases; unmatched junction bases: 12. The CDR3 covers 17 residues. The germline V gene has CDR1 SGHAT and CDR2 FQNNGV. The DNA for the CDR3 is TGTGCCAGCAGCTTAAGGAGTGGAACAGGGGGCTGGGAGACCCAGTACTTC. It is translated as CASSLRSGTGGWETQYF.